Listed below are T cell receptor beta chains from one sample, sequenced in a study of blood T cell repertoires in COVID-19. The method was immunoSEQ multiplex PCR; TCRdb's version includes in-frame clones alone and lacks a portion of them. This table holds 150,000 to 200,000 clones, roughly 80% found once. Sequenced sample: peripheral blood. These receptors were collected from a man in his sixties with acute or convalescent COVID-19. Each CDR3 is given with its conserved first and last residue. D genes are given only for firm matches. A clone size is listed for some rows: how often the clone was seen (once, few, many), or a class if it is expanded.

TRBJ1-2	TRBV5-4	NA	NA	TGTGCCAGCAGCTTTTCAGGACGGGAGGGCTACACCTTC	CASSFSGREGYTF
TRBJ1-2	TRBV12-3/TRBV12-4	NA	TRBD1	TGTGCCAGCAGTTCCGGGACAGGGATTGGCTACACCTTC	CASSSGTGIGYTF
TRBJ2-5	TRBV19	NA	NA	TGTGCCAGTAGTATACAGGGGCGTGGGGAGACCCAGTACTTC	CASSIQGRGETQYF
TRBJ2-7	TRBV15	NA	TRBD1	TGTGCCACCAGCAGGGACAGGGCGACTCCCTACGAGCAGTACTTC	CATSRDRATPYEQYF
TRBJ2-7	TRBV5-5	NA	TRBD2	TGTGCCAGCAGCTGGACTAGCGGGTACGAGCAGTACTTC	CASSWTSGYEQYF
TRBJ1-2	TRBV3-1/TRBV3-2	once	NA	TGTGCCAGCAGCCAAGGGAGTCTAAATCTTAACTATGGCTACACCTTC	CASSQGSLNLNYGYTF
TRBJ1-2	TRBV18	NA	NA	TGTGCCAGCTCACCCTCAGCTAACTATGGCTACACCTTC	CASSPSANYGYTF
TRBJ2-2	TRBV27	once	NA	TGTGCCAGCAGTTTATTTAGGGGCCCAAACGCGAACACCGGGGAGCTGTTTTTT	CASSLFRGPNANTGELFF
TRBJ2-2	TRBV3-1/TRBV3-2	NA	TRBD2	TGTGCCAGCAGCCATCGACCGGGGGGCACCGGGGAGCTGTTTTTT	CASSHRPGGTGELFF
TRBJ1-2	TRBV29-1	NA	TRBD1	TGCAGCGTTGAACGGACAGGGGGCTGGTATGGCTACACCTTC	CSVERTGGWYGYTF
TRBJ1-2	TRBV29-1	few	TRBD1	TGCAGCGGCTCAGGGGGCAGCGGCTACACCTTC	CSGSGGSGYTF
TRBJ1-1	TRBV4-2	once	NA	TGTGCCAGCAGCCAAAGACAGAGAACTGAAGCTTTCTTT	CASSQRQRTEAFF
TRBJ1-1	TRBV7-9	NA	TRBD1	TGTGCCAGCAGCTTGGAACAGGGGCCGGCTTTCTTT	CASSLEQGPAFF
TRBJ1-1	TRBV5-1	NA	NA	TGCGCCAGCGGAGCCAGTATGAACACTGAAGCTTTCTTT	CASGASMNTEAFF
TRBJ1-2	TRBV30	NA	TRBD1	TGTGCCTGGAGGGGACAGGGGGCGGGAGGCTACACCTTC	CAWRGQGAGGYTF
TRBJ2-1	TRBV29-1	NA	NA	TGCAGCGTTCCTCCAGCTGACAGCTATGAGCAGTTCTTC	CSVPPADSYEQFF
TRBJ2-7	TRBV27	once	TRBD1	TGTGCCAGCAAGATACTGGGACAGGGGCTCCGCGAGCAGTACTTC	CASKILGQGLREQYF
TRBJ1-2	TRBV5-1	NA	TRBD1	TGCGCCAGCAGCTTAGACAGGGGGCGGATCTATGGCTACACCTTC	CASSLDRGRIYGYTF
TRBJ2-5	TRBV10-3	NA	NA	TGTGCCATCAGTGAGGGCTGGGAGACCCAGTACTTC	CAISEGWETQYF
TRBJ2-3	TRBV14	NA	TRBD1	TGTGCCAGCAGCCAAGATGGGACAGGTCTAGATACGCAGTATTTT	CASSQDGTGLDTQYF
TRBJ2-1	TRBV5-6	NA	NA	TGTGCCAGCGGCAATAGCGCGTTCTCCTACAATGAGCAGTTCTTC	CASGNSAFSYNEQFF
TRBJ1-2	TRBV23-1	NA	TRBD1	TGCGCCAGCAGTCAATCGAAAAAGGGGACAGCTTCTAACTATGGCTACACCTTC	CASSQSKKGTASNYGYTF
TRBJ2-2	TRBV7-3	NA	NA	TGTGCCAGCAGCCAGACATTGAACACCGGGGAGCTGTTTTTT	CASSQTLNTGELFF
TRBJ1-4	TRBV4-1	NA	NA	TGCGCCAGCAGCCAAGACCAAGAAGGTACGGGGTCTATCGATGAAAAACTGTTTTTT	CASSQDQEGTGSIDEKLFF
TRBJ2-3	TRBV5-1	once	TRBD2	TGCGCCAGTGGGACTAGCGGAGCAAGCACAGATACGCAGTATTTT	CASGTSGASTDTQYF
TRBJ2-1	TRBV24-1	NA	TRBD2	TGTGCCACCAGTGATTTGCCCATCATAGCGGGGGGGACACGATCCTCCAATGAGCAGTTCTTC	CATSDLPIIAGGTRSSNEQFF
TRBJ2-1	TRBV5-8	NA	NA	TGTGCCAGCAGCGGGGACATTCGCGCCTACAATGAGCAGTTCTTC	CASSGDIRAYNEQFF
TRBJ1-2	TRBV7-2	NA	TRBD1	TGTGCCAGCAGCGCGACAGGGGTTCGTGGCTACACCTTC	CASSATGVRGYTF
TRBJ1-1	TRBV2	NA	NA	TGTGCCAGCAGTCGCGCTGAAGCTTTCTTT	CASSRAEAFF
TRBJ2-1	TRBV29-1	NA	NA	TGCAGCGTCCGGACAGCGATACCCTTTATTCTGTTCTTC	CSVRTAIPFILFF
TRBJ2-2	TRBV19	NA	TRBD1	TGTGCCAGTAGTTTTCGACAGGGGGGTACCGGGGAGCTGTTTTTT	CASSFRQGGTGELFF
TRBJ2-1	TRBV6-5	NA	NA	TGTGCCAGCAGGGCTAGTAGCTCCTACAATGAGCAGTTCTTC	CASRASSSYNEQFF
TRBJ1-1	TRBV5-1	NA	NA	TGCGCCAGCCACCTAAAGTTTAACACTGAAGCTTTCTTT	CASHLKFNTEAFF
TRBJ1-1	TRBV6-5	NA	NA	TGTGCCAGCAGTTACGTCCGGGGATTGGGGAACACTGAAGCTTTCTTT	CASSYVRGLGNTEAFF
TRBJ1-6	TRBV2	NA	NA	TGTGCCAGCAGTGAAATCGCGGGGGACGGTAATTCACCCCTCCACTTT	CASSEIAGDGNSPLHF
TRBJ1-2	TRBV19	NA	NA	TGTGCCAGTAGTATGGCAATCGGGACTGAAGGCTACACCTTC	CASSMAIGTEGYTF